What follows describes a single T cell receptor beta chain. The antigen is not known. This entry is derived from a study of T cell responses to AZD1222 COVID-19 vaccine. Study results and limitations: Targets within unmutated variant regions were reportedly found for nearly half of spike-specific TCRs.

This CDR3 comprises 16 residues. Germline CDR1 MNHEY, CDR2 SVGAGI. The J segment lost 2 bases and the V segment lost 0 bases, leaving 4 bases of the junction unmatched. Libraries were prepared by immunoSEQ multiplex PCR; TCRdb keeps only in-frame clonotypes and omits some of them. The top ten hold around a tenth of the sample, which has 90,000 to 150,000 clones, more than 85% seen once. The specimen comprised peripheral blood, sampled on day 0 of AZD1222 vaccination. This TCR came from an adult in good health. The chain recombines TRBV6-5 with TRBJ1-3; 7 nucleotides line up with TRBD1. In DNA form, the CDR3 reads TGTGCCAGCAGTTACTCCATGACAGGGCCTGGAAACACCATATATTTT. Its translation is CASSYSMTGPGNTIYF.